This T cell receptor beta chain appears in the sequencing data of a study of vaccination and CD4 T cells after COVID-19. From germline, CDR1 is DFQATT and CDR2 SNEGSKA (reference sequence). This CDR3 spans 11 amino acids. Losses at the gene ends were 6 bases for V and 7 bases for J; bases not matched to a gene: 4. With the Oncomine TCR Beta short-read assay, DNA from cultured CD4+ T cells was sequenced. TCRdb independently ran MiXCR on the PCR reads; one entry per CDR3 protein. The sample yields 5,500 to 9,000 distinct CDR3 sequences, about 30% seen once. This clonotype was seen a few times. What it recognizes is unknown. Treatment meaning: roughly 11-day PBMC culture with coronavirus spike peptide pools or control peptides (ViraFEST assay). Samples of CD4+ T cells were obtained from the unexposed donor before the COVID-19 pandemic (2011-2018). The ViraFEST method relied on peptide pools to expand antigen-specific T cells, followed by TCR sequencing. With SARS-CoV-2 S/N and four cold-coronavirus spikes, unexposed-donor CD4+ T cells were probed, cells permitting.

The chain joins TRBV20-1 to TRBJ2-3, with TRBD2 identical over 7 bases. This sequence originates from a human donor in good health. Sequenced sample: CD4+ T cells from blood, cultured in vitro. The CDR3 here is CSAREGYTQYF. DNA for the CDR3: TGCAGTGCCAGGGAGGGCTATACGCAGTATTTT.